Detailed here is one TCR beta chain. This record belongs to a study of CD8 T cells in Susac syndrome. The CDR3 covers 16 residues. Germline V CDR1 and CDR2: SGHNT, YYREEE (reference sequence). The V gene lost 0 bases and the J gene lost 2 bases, with 14 bases spanning the gap. RNA amounts of about 0.45 to 1 ug underwent reverse transcription with random hexamers. immunoSEQ multiplex PCR amplified TCR beta CDR3 across 54 Vbeta, 13 Jbeta. In TCRdb, the immunoSEQ multiplex PCR reads were re-called with MiXCR into one record per CDR3 protein. The table lists about 240,000 distinct CDR3 sequences, 95% to 97% of them singletons, with roughly 0.1% in the top ten.

Sample: CD4+ T cells from PBMCs. The J gene is TRBJ1-2, the V gene TRBV5-4; a possible D gene is TRBD1 (6 bases). This sequence originates from a human donor with Susac syndrome. CDR3 region: CASSLGDSTGNYGYTF. DNA for the CDR3: TGTGCCAGCAGCTTGGGGGACTCAACAGGGAACTATGGCTACACCTTC.